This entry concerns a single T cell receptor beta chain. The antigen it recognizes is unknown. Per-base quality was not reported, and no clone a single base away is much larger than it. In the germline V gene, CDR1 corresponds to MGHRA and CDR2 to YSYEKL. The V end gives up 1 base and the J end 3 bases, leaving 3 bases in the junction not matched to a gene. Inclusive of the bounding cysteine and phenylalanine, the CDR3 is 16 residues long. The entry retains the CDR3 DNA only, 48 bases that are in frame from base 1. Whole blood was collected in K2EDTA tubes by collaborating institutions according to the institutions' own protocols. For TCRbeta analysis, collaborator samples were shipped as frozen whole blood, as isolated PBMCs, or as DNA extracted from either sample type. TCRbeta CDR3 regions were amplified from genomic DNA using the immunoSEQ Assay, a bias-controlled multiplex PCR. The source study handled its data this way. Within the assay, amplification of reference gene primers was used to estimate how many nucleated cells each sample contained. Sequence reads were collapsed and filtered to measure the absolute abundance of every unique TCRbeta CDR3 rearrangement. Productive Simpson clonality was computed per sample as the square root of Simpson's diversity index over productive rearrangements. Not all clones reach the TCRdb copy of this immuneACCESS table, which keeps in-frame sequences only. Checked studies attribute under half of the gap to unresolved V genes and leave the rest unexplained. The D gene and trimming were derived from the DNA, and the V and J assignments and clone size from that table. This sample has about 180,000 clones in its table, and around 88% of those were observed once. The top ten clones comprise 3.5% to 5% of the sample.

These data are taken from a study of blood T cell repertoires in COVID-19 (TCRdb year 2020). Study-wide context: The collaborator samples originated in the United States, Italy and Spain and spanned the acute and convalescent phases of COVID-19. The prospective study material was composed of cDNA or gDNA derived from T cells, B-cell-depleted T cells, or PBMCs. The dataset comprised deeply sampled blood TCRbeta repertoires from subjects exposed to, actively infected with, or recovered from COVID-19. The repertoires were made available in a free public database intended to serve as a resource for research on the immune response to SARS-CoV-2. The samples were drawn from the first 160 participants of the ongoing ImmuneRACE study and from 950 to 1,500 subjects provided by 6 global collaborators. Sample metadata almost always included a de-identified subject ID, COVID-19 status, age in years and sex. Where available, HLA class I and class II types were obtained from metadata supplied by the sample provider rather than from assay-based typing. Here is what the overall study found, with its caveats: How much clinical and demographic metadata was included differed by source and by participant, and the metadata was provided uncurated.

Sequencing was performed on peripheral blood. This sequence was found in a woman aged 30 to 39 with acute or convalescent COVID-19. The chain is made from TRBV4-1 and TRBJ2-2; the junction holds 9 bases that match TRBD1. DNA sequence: TGCGCCAGCAGCCAAGCGGGACAGGGATACACCGGGGAGCTGTTTTTT. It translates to CASSQAGQGYTGELFF.